A selection of T cell receptor beta chains follows, all from one sample in a study of regulatory dendritic cells for organ transplantation. This table comes from immunoSEQ multiplex PCR, and its TCRdb copy is limited to in-frame clones, with some not included. This sample yields about 29,000 clones, of which roughly 79% are seen a single time; less than 2.5% belongs to the top ten. The sample consisted of memory CD4+ T cells from blood. Receptors were obtained from a human donor in good health. CDR3s include the opening cysteine and the closing phenylalanine or tryptophan. Fields, in order: D gene, V gene, clone size, J gene, CDR3 protein, CDR3 DNA. A D gene is named only where the DNA matches it firmly. Not all rows give a size; the values are once, few, many and, for expanded clones, a class.

d_call: -; v_call: TRBV19; clone_size: -; j_call: TRBJ2-2; cdr3_aa: CASRLGDRHTGELFF; cdr3_nt: TGTGCCAGTAGGCTCGGCGACAGACACACCGGGGAGCTGTTTTTT
d_call: TRBD2; v_call: TRBV6-1; clone_size: few; j_call: TRBJ2-7; cdr3_aa: CASSEQGLAGHEQYF; cdr3_nt: TGTGCCAGCAGTGAACAGGGACTAGCGGGGCACGAGCAGTACTTC
d_call: -; v_call: TRBV5-4; clone_size: -; j_call: TRBJ1-2; cdr3_aa: CASSLPGGLRGYGYTF; cdr3_nt: TGTGCCAGCAGCCTGCCCGGTGGGCTAAGAGGGTATGGCTACACCTTC
d_call: -; v_call: TRBV2; clone_size: few; j_call: TRBJ1-5; cdr3_aa: CASKSRENQPQHF; cdr3_nt: TGTGCCAGCAAGTCCAGGGAGAATCAGCCCCAGCATTTT
d_call: -; v_call: TRBV4-3; clone_size: -; j_call: TRBJ2-2; cdr3_aa: CASSQDPDARNTGELFF; cdr3_nt: TGCGCCAGCAGCCAAGATCCGGACGCGAGGAACACCGGGGAGCTGTTTTTT
d_call: -; v_call: TRBV4-1; clone_size: -; j_call: TRBJ1-1; cdr3_aa: CASSRRIRGNVNTEAFF; cdr3_nt: TGCGCCAGCAGCCGACGAATAAGGGGGAACGTGAACACTGAAGCTTTCTTT
d_call: TRBD1; v_call: TRBV5-1; clone_size: -; j_call: TRBJ2-1; cdr3_aa: CASSLGGQDNEQFF; cdr3_nt: TGCGCCAGCAGCTTGGGGGGACAGGACAATGAGCAGTTCTTC
d_call: -; v_call: TRBV19; clone_size: few; j_call: TRBJ1-2; cdr3_aa: CASSEETVYGYTF; cdr3_nt: TGTGCCAGTAGTGAGGAGACAGTCTATGGCTACACCTTC
d_call: TRBD2; v_call: TRBV4-3; clone_size: -; j_call: TRBJ2-7; cdr3_aa: CASSQDYQREFSEQYF; cdr3_nt: TGCGCCAGCAGCCAAGATTACCAGCGGGAGTTCTCCGAGCAGTACTTC
d_call: -; v_call: TRBV7-2; clone_size: once; j_call: TRBJ2-2; cdr3_aa: CASSLQGYTGELFF; cdr3_nt: TGTGCCAGCAGCTTACAGGGTTATACCGGGGAGCTGTTTTTT
d_call: -; v_call: TRBV19; clone_size: -; j_call: TRBJ2-3; cdr3_aa: CASSIGGPPDTQYF; cdr3_nt: TGTGCCAGTAGCATCGGGGGGCCCCCCGATACGCAGTATTTT
d_call: -; v_call: TRBV10-3; clone_size: -; j_call: TRBJ1-1; cdr3_aa: CAISESWGRGDGNTEAFF; cdr3_nt: TGTGCCATCAGTGAGTCGTGGGGTAGGGGGGACGGGAACACTGAAGCTTTCTTT
d_call: -; v_call: TRBV21-1; clone_size: once; j_call: TRBJ1-2; cdr3_aa: CASSKVRTGRLRGYTF; cdr3_nt: TGTGCCAGCAGCAAAGTTCGGACAGGGCGCCTTAGGGGCTACACCTTC
d_call: -; v_call: TRBV11-2; clone_size: -; j_call: TRBJ2-5; cdr3_aa: CASTPAGIGETQYF; cdr3_nt: TGTGCCAGCACCCCCGCGGGTATAGGGGAGACCCAGTACTTC
d_call: TRBD2; v_call: TRBV28; clone_size: -; j_call: TRBJ2-1; cdr3_aa: CASRTGLAGANEQFF; cdr3_nt: TGTGCCAGCAGGACCGGACTAGCGGGGGCCAATGAGCAGTTCTTC
d_call: -; v_call: TRBV10-3; clone_size: -; j_call: TRBJ1-5; cdr3_aa: CAIRGQSSQPQHF; cdr3_nt: TGTGCCATCAGAGGACAGAGCTCCCAGCCCCAGCATTTT
d_call: -; v_call: TRBV7-2; clone_size: -; j_call: TRBJ2-3; cdr3_aa: CASSRRTRTDTQYF; cdr3_nt: TGTGCCAGCAGCCGGAGGACCCGCACAGATACGCAGTATTTT
d_call: TRBD1; v_call: TRBV29-1; clone_size: once; j_call: TRBJ1-2; cdr3_aa: CSAGSPTGGADYGYTF; cdr3_nt: TGCAGCGCCGGTTCCCCTACAGGGGGCGCCGACTATGGCTACACCTTC
d_call: -; v_call: TRBV2; clone_size: -; j_call: TRBJ1-2; cdr3_aa: CASSTDSSGGYTF; cdr3_nt: TGTGCCAGCAGTACGGACAGCTCCGGTGGCTACACCTTC
d_call: TRBD2; v_call: TRBV5-1; clone_size: -; j_call: TRBJ2-1; cdr3_aa: CANETSGRVSEQFF; cdr3_nt: TGCGCCAACGAGACTAGCGGGAGGGTCTCTGAGCAGTTCTTC
d_call: -; v_call: TRBV2; clone_size: -; j_call: TRBJ2-6; cdr3_aa: CASSEYPGANVLTF; cdr3_nt: TGTGCCAGCAGTGAATACCCCGGGGCCAACGTCCTGACTTTC
d_call: -; v_call: TRBV19; clone_size: -; j_call: TRBJ2-5; cdr3_aa: CASSMGAPETQYF; cdr3_nt: TGTGCCAGTAGTATGGGTGCACCAGAGACCCAGTACTTC
d_call: TRBD2; v_call: TRBV7-8; clone_size: -; j_call: TRBJ2-5; cdr3_aa: CASSRSGRARETQYF; cdr3_nt: TGTGCCAGCAGTCGCAGCGGGAGGGCCCGAGAGACCCAGTACTTC
d_call: -; v_call: TRBV30; clone_size: -; j_call: TRBJ1-1; cdr3_aa: CAWSLGYQMNTEAFF; cdr3_nt: TGTGCCTGGAGTCTGGGGTACCAAATGAACACTGAAGCTTTCTTT
d_call: -; v_call: TRBV7-2; clone_size: -; j_call: TRBJ2-5; cdr3_aa: CASSLGGPTPDQYF; cdr3_nt: TGTGCCAGCAGCTTAGGAGGGCCCACCCCTGACCAGTACTTC
d_call: TRBD1; v_call: TRBV2; clone_size: few; j_call: TRBJ1-3; cdr3_aa: CASSTGGADTIYF; cdr3_nt: TGTGCCAGCAGTACAGGGGGCGCGGACACCATATATTTT
d_call: -; v_call: TRBV27; clone_size: -; j_call: TRBJ2-5; cdr3_aa: CASSFGQGQGYQETQYF; cdr3_nt: TGTGCCAGCAGTTTTGGGCAGGGGCAGGGGTACCAAGAGACCCAGTACTTC
d_call: -; v_call: TRBV4-3; clone_size: -; j_call: TRBJ2-4; cdr3_aa: CASSQDPFLENIQYF; cdr3_nt: TGCGCCAGCAGCCAAGACCCCTTTTTGGAAAACATTCAGTACTTC
d_call: -; v_call: TRBV7-3; clone_size: -; j_call: TRBJ1-2; cdr3_aa: CASSPSRGGGYTF; cdr3_nt: TGTGCCAGCAGCCCGAGTAGGGGTGGTGGCTACACCTTC
d_call: -; v_call: TRBV7-2; clone_size: -; j_call: TRBJ2-2; cdr3_aa: CASSFYLGGRTGELFF; cdr3_nt: TGTGCCAGCAGCTTCTATTTGGGGGGCCGGACCGGGGAGCTGTTTTTT